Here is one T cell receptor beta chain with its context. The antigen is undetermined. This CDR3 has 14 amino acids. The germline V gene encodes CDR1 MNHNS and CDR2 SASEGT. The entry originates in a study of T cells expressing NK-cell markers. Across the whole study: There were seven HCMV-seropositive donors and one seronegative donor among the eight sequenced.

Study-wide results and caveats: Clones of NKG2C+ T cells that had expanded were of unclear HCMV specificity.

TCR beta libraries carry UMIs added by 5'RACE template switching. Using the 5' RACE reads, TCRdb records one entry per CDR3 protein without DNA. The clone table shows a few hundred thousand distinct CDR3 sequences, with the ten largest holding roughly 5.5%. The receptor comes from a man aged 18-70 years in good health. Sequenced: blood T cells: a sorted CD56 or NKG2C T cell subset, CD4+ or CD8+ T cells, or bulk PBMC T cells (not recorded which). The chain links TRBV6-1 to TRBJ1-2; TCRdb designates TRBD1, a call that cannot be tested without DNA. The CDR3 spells CASRVTGAGYGYTF.